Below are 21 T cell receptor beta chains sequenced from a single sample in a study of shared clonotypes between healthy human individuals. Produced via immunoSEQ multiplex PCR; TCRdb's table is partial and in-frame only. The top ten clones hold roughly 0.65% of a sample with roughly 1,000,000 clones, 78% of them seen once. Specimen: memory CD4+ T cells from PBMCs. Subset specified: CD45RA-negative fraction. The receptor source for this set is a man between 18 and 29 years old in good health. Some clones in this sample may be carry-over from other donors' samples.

The CDR3 protein is CASSLRDGEETQYF. CDR3 sequence (DNA): TGCGCCAGCAGCCTCCGGGACGGAGAAGAGACCCAGTACTTC. The chain has TRBV5-1 and TRBJ2-5, with D possibly called TRBD1 or TRBD2 (5 bases each). CDR1 SGHRS and CDR2 YFSETQ come from the germline V gene. Trimming removed 4 bases at V and 3 bases at J, with 13 bases between. This CDR3 has 14 residues.

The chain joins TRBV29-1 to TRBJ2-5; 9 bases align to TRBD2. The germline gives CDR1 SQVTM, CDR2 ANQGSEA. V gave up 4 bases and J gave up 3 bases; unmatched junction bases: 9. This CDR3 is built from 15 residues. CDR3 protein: CSVVNSGRWEETQYF. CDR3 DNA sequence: TGCAGCGTTGTCAATAGCGGGAGATGGGAAGAGACCCAGTACTTC.

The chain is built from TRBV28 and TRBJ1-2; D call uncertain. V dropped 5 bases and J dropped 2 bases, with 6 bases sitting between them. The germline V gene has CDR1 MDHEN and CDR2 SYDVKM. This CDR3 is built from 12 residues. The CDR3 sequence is CASSTRNYGYTF. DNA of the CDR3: TGTGCCAGCAGTACGAGGAACTATGGCTACACCTTC.

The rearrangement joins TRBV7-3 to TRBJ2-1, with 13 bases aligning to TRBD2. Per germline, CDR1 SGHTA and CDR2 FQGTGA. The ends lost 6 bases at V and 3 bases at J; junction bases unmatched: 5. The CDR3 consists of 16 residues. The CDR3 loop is CASRKGLAGIYNEQFF. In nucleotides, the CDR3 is TGTGCCAGCAGGAAGGGACTAGCGGGAATCTACAATGAGCAGTTCTTC. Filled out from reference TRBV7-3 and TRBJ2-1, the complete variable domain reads GAGVSQTPSNKVTEKGKYVELRCDPISGHTALYWYRQSLGQGPEFLIYFQGTGAADDSGLPNDRFFAVRPEGSVSTLKIQRTERGDSAVYLCASRKGLAGIYNEQFFGPGTRLTVL.

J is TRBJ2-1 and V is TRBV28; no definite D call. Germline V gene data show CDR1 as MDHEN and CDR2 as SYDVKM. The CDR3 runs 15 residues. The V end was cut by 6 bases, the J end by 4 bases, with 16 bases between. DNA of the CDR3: TGTGCCAGCAGGCCCCTCCGGTTTGATTACAATGAGCAGTTCTTC. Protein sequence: CASRPLRFDYNEQFF.

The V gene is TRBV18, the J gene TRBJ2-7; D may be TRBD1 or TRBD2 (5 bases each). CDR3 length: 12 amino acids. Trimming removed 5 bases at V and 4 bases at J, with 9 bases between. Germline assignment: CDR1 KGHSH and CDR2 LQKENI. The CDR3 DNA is TGTGCCAGCTCAAGGGACGTTTACGAGCAGTACTTC. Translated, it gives CASSRDVYEQYF.

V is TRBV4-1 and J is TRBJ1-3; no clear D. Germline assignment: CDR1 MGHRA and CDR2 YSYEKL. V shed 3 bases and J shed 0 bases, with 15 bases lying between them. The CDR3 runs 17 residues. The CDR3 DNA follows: TGCGCCAGCAGCCAGGCCCCGACGGAGAGCTCTGGAAACACCATATATTTT. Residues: CASSQAPTESSGNTIYF.

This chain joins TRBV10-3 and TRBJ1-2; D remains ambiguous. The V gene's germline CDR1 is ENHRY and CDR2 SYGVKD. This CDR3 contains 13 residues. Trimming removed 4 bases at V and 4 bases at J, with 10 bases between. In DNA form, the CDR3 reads TGTGCCATCAGTGGGGGTGTTTTCTATGGCTACACCTTC. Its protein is CAISGGVFYGYTF.

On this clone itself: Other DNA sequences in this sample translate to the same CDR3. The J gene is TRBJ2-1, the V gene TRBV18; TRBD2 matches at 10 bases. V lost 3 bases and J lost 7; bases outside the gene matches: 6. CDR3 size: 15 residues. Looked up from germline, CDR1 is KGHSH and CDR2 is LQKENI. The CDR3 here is CASSPASGSKNEQFF. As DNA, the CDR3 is TGTGCCAGCTCACCCGCTAGCGGGAGTAAGAATGAGCAGTTCTTC.

DNA of the CDR3: TGTGCCAGCAGTAGGGGACAGGAAAATCAGCCCCAGCATTTT. Amino acid sequence: CASSRGQENQPQHF. The chain is built from TRBV2 and TRBJ1-5; 8 bases agree with TRBD1. V shed 5 bases, J shed 4 bases, and the junction held 4 bases outside the gene matches. The CDR3 is 14 amino acids. Germline CDR1 SNHLY, CDR2 FYNNEI.

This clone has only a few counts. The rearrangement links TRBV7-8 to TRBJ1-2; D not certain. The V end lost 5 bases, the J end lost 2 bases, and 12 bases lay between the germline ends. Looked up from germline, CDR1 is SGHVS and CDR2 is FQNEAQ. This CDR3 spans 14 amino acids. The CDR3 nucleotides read TGTGCCAGCAGCCCGCCTGACACAAACTATGGCTACACCTTC. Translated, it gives CASSPPDTNYGYTF. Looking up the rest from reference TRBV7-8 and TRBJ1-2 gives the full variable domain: GAGVSQSPRYKVAKRGQDVALRCDPISGHVSLFWYQQALGQGPEFLTYFQNEAQLDKSGLPSDRFFAERPEGSVSTLKIQRTQQEDSAVYLCASSPPDTNYGYTFGSGTRLTVV.

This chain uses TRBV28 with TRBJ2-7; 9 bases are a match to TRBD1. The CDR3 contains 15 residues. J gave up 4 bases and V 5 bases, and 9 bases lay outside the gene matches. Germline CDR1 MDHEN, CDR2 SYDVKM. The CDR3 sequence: CASSKAQGARYEQYF. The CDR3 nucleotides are TGTGCCAGCAGTAAAGCACAGGGGGCGCGGTACGAGCAGTACTTC.

CDR3 residues: CASSLGTSGNEQFF. The CDR3 nucleotides read TGTGCCAGCAGCTTGGGGACTAGCGGGAATGAGCAGTTCTTC. This chain joins TRBV7-9 and TRBJ2-1, with 12 nucleotides matching TRBD2. After removal of 3 bases from V and 7 bases from J, the junction contained 1 base not matched to a gene. The CDR3 consists of 14 residues. Germline V CDR1 and CDR2: SEHNR, FQNEAQ (reference sequence).

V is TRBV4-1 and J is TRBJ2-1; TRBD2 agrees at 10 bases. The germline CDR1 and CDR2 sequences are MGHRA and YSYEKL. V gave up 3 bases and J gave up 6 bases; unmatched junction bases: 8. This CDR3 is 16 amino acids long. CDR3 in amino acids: CASSHTSSGSFNEQFF. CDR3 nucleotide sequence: TGCGCCAGCAGCCACACCTCTAGCGGGAGTTTCAATGAGCAGTTCTTC.

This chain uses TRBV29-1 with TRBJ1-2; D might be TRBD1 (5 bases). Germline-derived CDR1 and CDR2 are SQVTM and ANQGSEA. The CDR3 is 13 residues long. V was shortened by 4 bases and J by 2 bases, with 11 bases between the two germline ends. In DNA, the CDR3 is TGCAGCGTTGCCGTGCAGGGAAACTATGGCTACACCTTC. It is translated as CSVAVQGNYGYTF.

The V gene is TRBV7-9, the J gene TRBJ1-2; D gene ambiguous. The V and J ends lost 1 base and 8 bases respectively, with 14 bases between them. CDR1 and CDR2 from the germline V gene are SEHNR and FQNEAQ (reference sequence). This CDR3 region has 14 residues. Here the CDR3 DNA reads TGTGCCAGCAGCTTAGGGTCCCTCATTGGGGGCTACACCTTC. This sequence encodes CASSLGSLIGGYTF.

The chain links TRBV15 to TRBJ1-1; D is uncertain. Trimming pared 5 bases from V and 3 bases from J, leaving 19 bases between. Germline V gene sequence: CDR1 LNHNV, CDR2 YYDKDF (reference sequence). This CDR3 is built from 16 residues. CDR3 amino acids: CATSPGGISRDTEAFF. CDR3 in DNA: TGTGCCACCAGCCCAGGCGGGATCTCAAGGGACACTGAAGCTTTCTTT.

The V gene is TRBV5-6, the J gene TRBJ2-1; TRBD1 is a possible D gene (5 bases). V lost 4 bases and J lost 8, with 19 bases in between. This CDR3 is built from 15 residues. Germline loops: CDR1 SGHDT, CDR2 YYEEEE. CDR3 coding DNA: TGTGCCAGCAGCCGGCTAGGTAGGGGTACGGATGAGCAGTTCTTC. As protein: CASSRLGRGTDEQFF. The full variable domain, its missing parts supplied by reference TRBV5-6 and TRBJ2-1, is DAGVTQSPTHLIKTRGQQVTLRCSPKSGHDTVSWYQQALGQGPQFIFQYYEEEERQRGNFPDRFSGHQFPNYSSELNVNALLLGDSALYLCASSRLGRGTDEQFFGPGTRLTVL.

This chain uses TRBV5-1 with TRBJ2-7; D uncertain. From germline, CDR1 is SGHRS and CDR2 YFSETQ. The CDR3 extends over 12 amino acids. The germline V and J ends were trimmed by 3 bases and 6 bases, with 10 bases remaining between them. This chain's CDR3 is CASSYSNREQYF. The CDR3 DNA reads TGCGCCAGCAGCTACTCCAATCGCGAGCAGTACTTC.

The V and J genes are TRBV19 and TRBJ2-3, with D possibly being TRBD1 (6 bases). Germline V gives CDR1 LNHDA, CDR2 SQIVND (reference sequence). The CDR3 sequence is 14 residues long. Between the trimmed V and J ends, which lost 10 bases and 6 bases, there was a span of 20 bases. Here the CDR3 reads CATTNNPRGDTQYF. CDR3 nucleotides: TGTGCCACCACCAATAATCCAAGGGGGGATACGCAGTATTTT.

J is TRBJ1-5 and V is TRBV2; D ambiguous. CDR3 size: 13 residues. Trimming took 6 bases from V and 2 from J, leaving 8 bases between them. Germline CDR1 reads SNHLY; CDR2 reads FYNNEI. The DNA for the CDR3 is TGTGCCAGCAGGGCCACAGGCAATCAGCCCCAGCATTTT. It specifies CASRATGNQPQHF.